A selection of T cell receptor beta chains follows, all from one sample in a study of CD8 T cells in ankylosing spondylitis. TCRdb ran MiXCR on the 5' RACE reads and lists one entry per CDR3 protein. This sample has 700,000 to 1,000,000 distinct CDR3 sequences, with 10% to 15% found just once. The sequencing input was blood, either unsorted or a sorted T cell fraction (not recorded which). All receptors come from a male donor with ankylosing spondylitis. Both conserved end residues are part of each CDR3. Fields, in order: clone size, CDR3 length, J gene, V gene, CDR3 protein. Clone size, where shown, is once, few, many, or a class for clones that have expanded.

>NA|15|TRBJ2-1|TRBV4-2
CASSPGTSGVDEQFF
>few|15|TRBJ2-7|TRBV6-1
CASSRDGGTSYEQYF
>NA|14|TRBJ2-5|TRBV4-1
CASSLGQTEETQYF
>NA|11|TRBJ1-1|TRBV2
CASSGPPEAFF
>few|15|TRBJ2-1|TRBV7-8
CASSARRVSYNEQFF
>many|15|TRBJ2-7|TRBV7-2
CASSSSGAENYEQYF
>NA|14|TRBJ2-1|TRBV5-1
CASWTASSYNEQFF
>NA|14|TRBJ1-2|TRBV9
CASSNGGINYGYTF
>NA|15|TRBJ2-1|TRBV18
CASSLRQGHDNEQFF
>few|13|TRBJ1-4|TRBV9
CASSRRLGEKLFF
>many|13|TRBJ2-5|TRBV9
CASSVSPGETQYF
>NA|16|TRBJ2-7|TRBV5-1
CASSLTGSGRNYEQYF
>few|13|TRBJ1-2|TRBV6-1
CASSESEAYGYTF
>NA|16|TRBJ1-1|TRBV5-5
CASSLIRQSMNTEAFF
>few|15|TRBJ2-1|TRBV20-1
CSALKTSGGYNEQFF
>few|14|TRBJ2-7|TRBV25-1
CASSEYGGTYEQYF
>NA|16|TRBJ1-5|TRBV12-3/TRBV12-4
CASSFYSGYSNQPQHF
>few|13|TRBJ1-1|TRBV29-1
CSVEMGRTTEAFF
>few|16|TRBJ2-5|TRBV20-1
CSARDWGGRGQETQYF
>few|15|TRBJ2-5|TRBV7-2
CASSLGAGEKETQYF
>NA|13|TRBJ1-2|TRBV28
CASQGGLGIGYTF
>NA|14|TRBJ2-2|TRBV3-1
CASSHRGRTGELFF
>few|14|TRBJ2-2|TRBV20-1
CSASNAGGPGELFF
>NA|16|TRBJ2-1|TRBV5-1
CASSSGDPSSYNEQFF
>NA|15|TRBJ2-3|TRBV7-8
CASTPADTSTDTQYF
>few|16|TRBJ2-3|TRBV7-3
CASSSRGLAGTDTQYF
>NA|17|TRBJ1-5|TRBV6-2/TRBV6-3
CASSYGTGFFSNQPQHF
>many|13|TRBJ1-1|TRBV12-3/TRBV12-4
CASSLAVALKAFF
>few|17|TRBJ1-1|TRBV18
CASSSRTVSIVGTEAFF
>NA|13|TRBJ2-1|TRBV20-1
CSAGKTAYNEQFF
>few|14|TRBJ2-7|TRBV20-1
CSARDRQGQNEQYF
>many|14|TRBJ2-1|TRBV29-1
CSVEGDYSYNEQFF
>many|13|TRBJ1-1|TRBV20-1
CSARGHLNTEAFF
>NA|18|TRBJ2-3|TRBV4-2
CASSSSRLTSGLADTQYF
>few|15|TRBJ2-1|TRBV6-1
CASSGQGAPYNEQFF
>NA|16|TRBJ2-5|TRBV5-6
CASSRWGTALEETQYF
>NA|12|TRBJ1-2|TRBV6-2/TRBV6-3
CASTQDDYGYTF
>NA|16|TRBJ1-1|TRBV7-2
CASSLGGSDENTEAFF
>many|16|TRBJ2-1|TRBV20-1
CSARLAGSPSYNEQFF
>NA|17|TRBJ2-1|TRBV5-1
CASSLDPGTSSYNEQFF
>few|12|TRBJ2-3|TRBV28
CASSPFSDTQYF
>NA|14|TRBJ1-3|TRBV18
CASSRGFSGNTIYF
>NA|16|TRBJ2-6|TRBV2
CASPRDSGANANVLTF
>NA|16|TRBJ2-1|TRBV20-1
CSAVPGQGAQYNEQFF
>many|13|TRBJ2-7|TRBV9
CASSVGLAYEQYF
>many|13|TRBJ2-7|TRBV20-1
CSAPAKRGSEQYF
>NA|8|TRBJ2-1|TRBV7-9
CATTGWFF
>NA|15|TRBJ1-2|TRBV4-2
CASSQEGGNSLGYTF
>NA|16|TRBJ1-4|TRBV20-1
CSARTGQGGLNEKLFF
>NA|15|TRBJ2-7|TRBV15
CATSRGRDCTYEQYF
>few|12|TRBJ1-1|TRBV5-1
CASKEGNTEAFF
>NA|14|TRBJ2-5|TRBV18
CASSPPVTRETQYF
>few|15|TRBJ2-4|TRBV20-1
CSGAGQGIVRNIQYF
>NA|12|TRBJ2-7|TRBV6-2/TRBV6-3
CASRDRASEQYF
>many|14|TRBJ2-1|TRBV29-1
CSVVDGAKANEQFF
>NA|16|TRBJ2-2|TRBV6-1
CASKGTDSGNTGELFF
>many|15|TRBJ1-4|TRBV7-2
CASSLMSLGNEKLFF
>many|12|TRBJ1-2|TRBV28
CASSLTRPGYTF
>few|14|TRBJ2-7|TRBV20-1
CSAREGTAAYEQYF
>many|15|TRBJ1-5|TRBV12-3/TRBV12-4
CASRHGQGRNQPQHF